This is a list of T cell receptor beta chains from one sample in a study of Ad26.COV2.S vaccination and SARS-CoV-2 variants. The data were produced by immunoSEQ multiplex PCR, yet TCRdb's version contains in-frame clones alone and is incomplete. The sample holds about 680,000 clones, more than 80% seen once. Sequencing used peripheral blood, obtained in a trial of Ad26.COV2.S vaccine versus placebo. These receptors all stem from a person between 18 and 59 years old who received the Ad26.COV2.S COVID-19 vaccine or a placebo. Both conserved end residues are part of each CDR3. Each record gives: V gene, clone size, D gene, J gene, CDR3 protein, CDR3 DNA. The D gene is left open where the match is weak. Clone size, where shown, is once, few, many, or a class for clones that have expanded.

TRBV4-2	NA	NA	TRBJ2-2	CASSPPLASSTGELFF	TGTGCCAGCAGCCCTCCCCTAGCCTCGAGCACCGGGGAGCTGTTTTTT
TRBV30	NA	TRBD1	TRBJ2-7	CAWSETGDEQYF	TGTGCCTGGAGCGAGACAGGGGATGAGCAGTACTTC
TRBV5-5	NA	NA	TRBJ1-4	CASSSSGWGQNEKLFF	TGTGCCAGCAGCTCATCAGGGTGGGGGCAGAATGAAAAACTGTTTTTT
TRBV7-9	NA	TRBD2	TRBJ2-3	CASSSWDYIRDTQYF	TGTGCCAGCAGCTCATGGGACTACATCAGAGATACGCAGTATTTT
TRBV3-1/TRBV3-2	NA	NA	TRBJ1-1	CASSRQSGTVNTEAFF	TGTGCCAGCAGTCGGCAATCCGGGACGGTGAACACTGAAGCTTTCTTT
TRBV5-1	NA	TRBD1	TRBJ1-6	CARDRENSPLHF	TGCGCCAGGGACAGGGAGAATTCACCCCTCCACTTT
TRBV7-3	NA	TRBD1	TRBJ1-1	CASSLTGTGGLNTEAFF	TGTGCCAGCAGCTTAACTGGGACAGGGGGCCTGAACACTGAAGCTTTCTTT
TRBV7-2	NA	NA	TRBJ2-5	CASSHPLGPESQYF	TGTGCCAGCAGCCACCCCTTGGGACCAGAGTCCCAGTACTTC
TRBV2	NA	TRBD2	TRBJ2-1	CASSETGGYNEQFF	TGTGCCAGCAGTGAAACGGGGGGTTACAATGAGCAGTTCTTC
TRBV5-1	few	NA	TRBJ1-1	CASSLAANSEAFF	TGCGCCAGCAGCTTGGCTGCCAACTCTGAAGCTTTCTTT
TRBV30	NA	NA	TRBJ1-4	CAWTSGANGNEKLFF	TGTGCCTGGACGTCCGGGGCGAACGGTAATGAAAAACTGTTTTTT
TRBV6-2/TRBV6-3	NA	TRBD1	TRBJ1-2	CASSYVRQGASYGYTF	TGTGCCAGCAGTTACGTCCGACAGGGGGCGAGCTATGGCTACACCTTC
TRBV29-1	NA	TRBD1	TRBJ1-1	CSVTRTGLDTEAFF	TGCAGCGTGACGAGGACAGGATTGGACACTGAAGCTTTCTTT
TRBV7-9	NA	TRBD1	TRBJ2-3	CASTHDRAGTDTQYF	TGTGCCAGCACCCACGACAGGGCTGGCACAGATACGCAGTATTTT
TRBV10-3	NA	NA	TRBJ1-1	CAISSDRVNTEAFF	TGTGCCATCAGTAGTGACAGAGTAAACACTGAAGCTTTCTTT
TRBV6-1	NA	NA	TRBJ1-2	CASSELEGYGYTF	TGTGCCAGCAGTGAATTGGAAGGTTATGGCTACACCTTC
TRBV21-1	once	NA	TRBJ2-7	CASSKVRGQRYEQYF	TGTGCCAGCAGCAAAGTTCGGGGGCAGAGGTACGAGCAGTACTTC
TRBV19	NA	TRBD1	TRBJ1-3	CASSPDRAGNTIYF	TGTGCCAGTAGCCCAGACAGGGCTGGAAACACCATATATTTT
TRBV7-2	NA	NA	TRBJ1-2	CASSLTHSDGYTF	TGTGCCAGCAGCTTAACACATTCTGATGGCTACACCTTC
TRBV10-2	NA	TRBD2	TRBJ2-1	CASSEAWTRGYNEQFF	TGCGCCAGCAGTGAGGCTTGGACTAGGGGCTACAATGAGCAGTTCTTC
TRBV12-3/TRBV12-4	NA	NA	TRBJ1-2	CASSLRESYGYTF	TGTGCCAGCAGTTTGCGGGAGAGCTATGGCTACACCTTC
TRBV18	NA	TRBD1	TRBJ1-4	CASSVGTAGNEKLFF	TGTGCCAGCTCAGTAGGGACAGCGGGAAATGAAAAACTGTTTTTT
TRBV30	NA	NA	TRBJ2-7	CAWSPLGEGGFSSYEQYF	TGTGCCTGGAGTCCCCTCGGGGAAGGTGGGTTTAGCTCCTACGAGCAGTACTTC
TRBV6-2/TRBV6-3	NA	NA	TRBJ2-7	CASSYRGEQYF	TGTGCCAGCAGTTACAGGGGAGAGCAGTACTTC
TRBV19	NA	NA	TRBJ2-2	CASSPPTGELFF	TGTGCCAGTAGTCCCCCCACCGGGGAGCTGTTTTTT
TRBV6-5	NA	TRBD2	TRBJ2-3	CAVGGGTDTQYF	TGTGCCGTTGGGGGGGGAACAGATACGCAGTATTTT
TRBV19	NA	NA	TRBJ1-2	CASRDGVDYGYTF	TGTGCCAGTCGGGACGGAGTAGACTATGGCTACACCTTC
TRBV5-5	few	NA	TRBJ2-3	CASTMGPRDTQYF	TGTGCCAGCACCATGGGCCCGCGAGATACGCAGTATTTT
TRBV7-2	NA	NA	TRBJ1-1	CASSRSLSNTEAFF	TGTGCCAGCAGCCGCAGCTTAAGTAACACTGAAGCTTTCTTT
TRBV3-1/TRBV3-2	NA	NA	TRBJ2-3	CASSQDYKRSDTQYF	TGTGCCAGCAGCCAAGATTATAAGCGTTCAGATACGCAGTATTTT
TRBV18	NA	TRBD1	TRBJ2-5	CASSPPGTASETQYF	TGTGCCAGCTCCCCGCCGGGGACAGCTTCGGAGACCCAGTACTTC
TRBV6-6	once	TRBD1	TRBJ2-1	CASTSHQGTANNEQFF	TGTGCCAGCACCTCGCATCAGGGGACAGCGAACAATGAGCAGTTCTTC
TRBV30	NA	NA	TRBJ1-1	CAWSFGSRTEAFF	TGTGCCTGGAGTTTCGGCAGCCGAACTGAAGCTTTCTTT
TRBV5-1	NA	TRBD2	TRBJ2-1	CASSLGTSLGNEQFF	TGCGCCAGCAGCTTGGGGACTAGCTTAGGAAATGAGCAGTTCTTC
TRBV18	NA	NA	TRBJ2-7	CASSTRGEESYEQYF	TGTGCCAGCTCAACTAGGGGGGAGGAATCCTACGAGCAGTACTTC
TRBV2	once	NA	TRBJ2-3	CASRVQADTQYF	TGTGCCAGCAGGGTACAGGCAGATACGCAGTATTTT
TRBV4-2	NA	NA	TRBJ2-1	CASSLQASDEQFF	TGTGCCAGCAGCCTACAGGCTTCGGATGAGCAGTTCTTC
TRBV5-4	NA	TRBD2	TRBJ2-5	CASSQDPGLAGETQYF	TGTGCCAGCAGCCAAGACCCGGGACTAGCGGGGGAGACCCAGTACTTC
TRBV6-6	NA	NA	TRBJ2-7	CASNPSGGGLEQYF	TGTGCCAGCAATCCTAGCGGAGGGGGCCTCGAGCAGTACTTC
TRBV6-6	NA	NA	TRBJ1-2	CASSYGYGYTF	TGTGCCAGCAGTTACGGCTATGGCTACACCTTC
TRBV6-2/TRBV6-3	NA	TRBD1	TRBJ1-3	CASSPTGNGNTIYF	TGTGCCAGCAGCCCGACAGGGAACGGAAACACCATATATTTT
TRBV5-1	NA	TRBD2	TRBJ2-3	CASSLRGTSGREEARDTQYF	TGCGCCAGCAGCTTAAGAGGGACTAGCGGGAGGGAGGAAGCGCGAGATACGCAGTATTTT
TRBV5-8	once	NA	TRBJ2-3	CASSSEQTDTQYF	TGTGCCAGCAGCTCCGAACAGACAGATACGCAGTATTTT
TRBV6-1	NA	NA	TRBJ2-1	CASSELPSRNEQFF	TGTGCCAGCAGTGAACTACCGTCACGGAATGAGCAGTTCTTC
TRBV5-1	NA	TRBD1	TRBJ2-5	CASCWTGQETQYF	TGCGCCAGCTGTTGGACAGGGCAGGAGACCCAGTACTTC
TRBV2	NA	TRBD1	TRBJ1-6	CASNPDRSSYNSPLHF	TGTGCCAGCAACCCGGACAGGAGCTCCTATAATTCACCCCTCCACTTT
TRBV6-1	NA	TRBD1	TRBJ1-1	CASSVRAGTVGGTEAFF	TGTGCCAGCAGTGTTCGTGCCGGGACAGTAGGAGGGACTGAAGCTTTCTTT